One and the same sample provided the 19 T cell receptor beta chains below, sequenced in a study of T cells after somatic rescue of genetic block. The method was immunoSEQ multiplex PCR; TCRdb's version includes in-frame clones alone and lacks a portion of them. The table has about 110,000 clones, just over 90% seen once. The sample comprised peripheral blood mononuclear cells (PBMCs). These receptors were taken from a woman aged 18 to 35.

V usage is TRBV27 and J usage is TRBJ2-2; the match to TRBD2 covers 9 bases. Germline CDR1 and CDR2: MNHEY and SMNVEV (reference sequence). Trimming removed 2 bases from V and 7 bases from J; junction bases left unmatched: 11. The CDR3 spans 17 residues. CDR3 nucleotide sequence: TGTGCCAGCAGTTTAAGGGCGGGGGGGCCCGACGACGGGGAGCTGTTTTTT. Encoded protein: CASSLRAGGPDDGELFF.

The CDR3 is CASSSGQTSNQPQHF. The CDR3 bases are TGTGCCAGCAGCTCGGGACAGACCAGCAATCAGCCCCAGCATTTT. The chain combines TRBV5-8 with TRBJ1-5; TRBD1 agrees at 7 bases. V trimming: 3 bases; J trimming: 1 base; junction bases outside the gene matches: 4. The CDR3 is 15 amino acids. Per the germline V gene, CDR1 is SGHTS and CDR2 is YDEGEE.

The chain uses TRBV9 and TRBJ2-2; 9 positions match TRBD2. The CDR3 contains 20 residues. CDR1 and CDR2 (germline): SGDLS, YYNGEE. V was pared by 0 bases and J by 2 bases, with 14 bases of the junction left unmatched. This chain's CDR3 is CASSVGLPGLADANTGELFF. The CDR3 DNA follows: TGTGCCAGCAGCGTAGGTCTCCCGGGACTAGCAGATGCCAACACCGGGGAGCTGTTTTTT.

This clone was observed a handful of times. This sequence joins TRBV14 and TRBJ1-1; unclear D gene. Trimming removed 0 bases from V and 5 bases from J, with 10 bases in between. This CDR3 contains 14 residues. Per germline, CDR1 SGHDN and CDR2 FVKESK. The CDR3 coding sequence is TGTGCCAGCAGCCAAGATGGCAGAGGGACTGAAGCTTTCTTT. It translates to CASSQDGRGTEAFF.

The rearrangement links TRBV20-1 to TRBJ2-3, with 9 positions matching TRBD2. The CDR3 runs to 11 residues. Germline V gene data show CDR1 as DFQATT and CDR2 as SNEGSKA (reference sequence). CDR3 DNA: TGCAGGACTAGCGGAGCAGATACGCAGTATTTT. Amino acid sequence: CRTSGADTQYF.

The V call is TRBV7-9, the J call TRBJ1-1; TRBD1 matches 7 bases. This CDR3 has 15 residues. The germline CDR1 and CDR2 sequences are SEHNR and FQNEAQ (reference sequence). The V gene end was trimmed by 4 bases and the J gene end by 1 base; junction bases not matched to a gene: 6. The chain's CDR3 is CASSSTGAPNTEAFF. CDR3 nucleotides: TGTGCCAGCAGCTCCACAGGGGCCCCGAACACTGAAGCTTTCTTT.

The rearrangement uses TRBV27 and TRBJ2-7; 7 bases map to TRBD1. The CDR3 totals 15 residues. V dropped 4 bases and J dropped 2; count of bases not matched to a gene: 8. Germline CDR1 and CDR2: MNHEY and SMNVEV (reference sequence). In DNA form, the CDR3 reads TGTGCCAGCAGTTATACAGGGGTGAAAACCTACGAGCAGTACTTC. Amino acids: CASSYTGVKTYEQYF.

The CDR3 is CASSYGLRNTEAFF. The CDR3 DNA reads TGTGCCAGCAGTTACGGGTTGCGGAACACTGAAGCTTTCTTT. The chain couples TRBV6-5 to TRBJ1-1; no firm D call. The CDR3 runs to 14 residues. Germline V gene sequence: CDR1 MNHEY, CDR2 SVGAGI. Deletions cut 2 bases from V and 1 base from J, with 8 bases between.

The genes are TRBV10-3 and TRBJ1-6; 7 positions match TRBD1. The CDR3 runs to 15 residues. Germline V gene lookup returns CDR1 ENHRY and CDR2 SYGVKD. V lost 11 bases, J lost 6 bases, and 13 bases stayed unmatched. The CDR3 coding sequence is TGTGCCGCTCGGCCCGGCAGGGGGTCTAATTCACCCCTCCACTTT. Protein sequence: CAARPGRGSNSPLHF.

The rearrangement links TRBV9 to TRBJ1-1; a possible D gene is TRBD1 (5 bases). Germline assignment: CDR1 SGDLS and CDR2 YYNGEE. CDR3 length: 15 residues. The V end lost 2 bases, the J end lost 2 bases, and 13 bases lay between the germline ends. CDR3 coding DNA: TGTGCCAGCAGCGTGGGGTTGGGGGACAACACTGAAGCTTTCTTT. It codes for CASSVGLGDNTEAFF.

Only a few counts were recorded for this clone. The CDR3 loop reads CASSPGTGDGNTIYF. The CDR3 nucleotides read TGCGCCAGCAGCCCCGGGACAGGGGACGGAAACACCATATATTTT. V usage is TRBV5-1 and J usage is TRBJ1-3; 10 positions agree with TRBD1. Germline CDR1 SGHRS, CDR2 YFSETQ. This CDR3 is 15 amino acids long. The ends lost 4 bases at V and 4 bases at J; junction bases unmatched: 5. The whole variable domain, remainder taken from reference TRBV5-1 and TRBJ1-3, is KAGVTQTPRYLIKTRGQQVTLSCSPISGHRSVSWYQQTPGQGLQFLFEYFSETQRNKGNFPGRFSGRQFSNSRSEMNVSTLELGDSALYLCASSPGTGDGNTIYFGEGSWLTVV.

This chain connects TRBV6-6 to TRBJ2-1, with TRBD2 identical over 7 bases. The ends lost 0 bases at V and 8 bases at J; junction bases unmatched: 10. Germline assignment: CDR1 MNHNY and CDR2 SVGAGI (reference sequence). The CDR3 covers 16 residues. CDR3 bases: TGTGCCAGCAGTTACTCGGGACGGGGGGTTTTTTATGAGCAGTTCTTC. This codes for CASSYSGRGVFYEQFF.

The chain couples TRBV7-3 to TRBJ1-3; perhaps TRBD1 as D (5 bases). Trimming left V 1 base short and J 6 bases short, with 16 bases between. From germline, CDR1 is SGHTA and CDR2 FQGTGA. CDR3 length: 16 amino acids. The CDR3 sequence: CASSLRGTAGENTIYF. As DNA, the CDR3 is TGTGCCAGCAGCTTAAGGGGGACCGCTGGAGAAAACACCATATATTTT.

J is TRBJ2-5 and V is TRBV5-4; D is undetermined. This CDR3 contains 11 residues. Trimming removed 9 bases at V and 6 bases at J, with 12 bases between. Germline CDR1 reads SGHNT; CDR2 reads YYREEE (reference sequence). CDR3 bases: TGTGCCATCCCGCTAGGCCAGACCCAGTACTTC. This translates into CAIPLGQTQYF.

CDR3 sequence: CASSQPGTRSYEQYF. The CDR3 nucleotides are TGTGCCAGCAGCCAACCCGGGACACGCAGCTACGAGCAGTACTTC. This chain joins TRBV5-4 and TRBJ2-7; tentative D call: TRBD1 (6 bases). The CDR3 consists of 15 residues. V dropped 4 bases and J dropped 3 bases, with 17 bases sitting between them. Germline-derived CDR1 and CDR2 are SGHNT and YYREEE (reference sequence).

This clone was recorded once. V and J are TRBV4-2 and TRBJ1-6, with a weak D call TRBD1 (6 bases). CDR3 length equals 14 residues. V was clipped by 0 bases and J by 10 bases, with 10 bases between them. The germline V gene encodes CDR1 LGHNA and CDR2 YNFKEQ. The CDR3 loop reads CASSQDGGGSPLHF. The DNA of the CDR3 is TGTGCCAGCAGCCAAGACGGGGGGGGCTCACCCCTCCACTTT.

The CDR3 here is CASSFRLEWMEAFF. The CDR3 nucleotides are TGCGCCAGCAGTTTTCGCTTGGAGTGGATGGAAGCTTTCTTT. The chain carries TRBV10-2 and TRBJ1-1, with D hard to call. This CDR3 has 14 residues. V was pared by 5 bases and J by 8 bases, with 18 bases between. Germline V lookup: CDR1 WSHSY, CDR2 SAAADI.

V gene TRBV6-6 combines with J gene TRBJ1-5, with 7 bases lining up with TRBD1. This CDR3 is 15 amino acids long. The J segment lost 1 base and the V segment lost 8 bases, leaving 8 bases of the junction unmatched. Germline V gene lookup returns CDR1 MNHNY and CDR2 SVGAGI (reference sequence). CDR3 in DNA: TGTGCCAGCTTAAACAGGGGAGGGAGCAATCAGCCCCAGCATTTT. It is translated as CASLNRGGSNQPQHF.

This clone was found once. The chain carries TRBV30 and TRBJ2-3; 7 bases agree with TRBD2. This CDR3 region has 13 residues. Looked up from germline, CDR1 is GTSNPN and CDR2 is SVGIG (reference sequence). With V trimmed by 7 bases and J by 1 base, 5 bases remained unmatched. CDR3: CAFRGDRTDTQYF. In nucleotides, the CDR3 is TGTGCCTTCCGGGGGGACCGCACAGATACGCAGTATTTT. The full variable domain, with the rest looked up from reference TRBV30 and TRBJ2-3, is SQTIHQWPATLVQPVGSPLSLECTVEGTSNPNLYWYRQAAGRGLQLLFYSVGIGQISSEVPQNLSASRPQDRQFILSSKKLLLSDSGFYLCAFRGDRTDTQYFGPGTRLTVL.